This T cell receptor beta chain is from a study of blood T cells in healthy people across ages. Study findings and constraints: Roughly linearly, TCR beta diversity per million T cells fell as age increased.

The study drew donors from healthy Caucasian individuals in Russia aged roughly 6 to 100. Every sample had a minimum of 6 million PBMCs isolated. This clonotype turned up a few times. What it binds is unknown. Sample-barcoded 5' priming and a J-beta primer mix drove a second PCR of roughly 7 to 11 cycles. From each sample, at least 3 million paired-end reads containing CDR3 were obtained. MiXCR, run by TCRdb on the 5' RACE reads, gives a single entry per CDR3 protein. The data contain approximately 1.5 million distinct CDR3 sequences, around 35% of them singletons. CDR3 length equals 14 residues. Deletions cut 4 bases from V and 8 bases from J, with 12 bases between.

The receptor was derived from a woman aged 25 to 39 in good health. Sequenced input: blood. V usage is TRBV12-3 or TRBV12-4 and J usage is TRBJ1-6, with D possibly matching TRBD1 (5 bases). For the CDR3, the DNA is TGTGCCAGCAGTTCTGATGAGGGGTATTCACCCCTCCACTTT. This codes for CASSSDEGYSPLHF.